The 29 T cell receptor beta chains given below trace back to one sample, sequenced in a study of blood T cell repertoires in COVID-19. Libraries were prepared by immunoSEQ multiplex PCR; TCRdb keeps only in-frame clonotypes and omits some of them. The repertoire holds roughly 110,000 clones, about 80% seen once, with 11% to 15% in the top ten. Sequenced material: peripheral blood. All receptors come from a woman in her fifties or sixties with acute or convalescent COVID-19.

This CDR3 is CATSRGQGGDGANVLTF. The CDR3 DNA reads as TGTGCCACCAGCAGAGGACAGGGGGGAGACGGGGCCAACGTCCTGACTTTC. The chain combines TRBV15 with TRBJ2-6, with 9 bases identical to TRBD1. The V segment lost 1 base and the J segment 4 bases; nucleotides outside the gene matches: 5. Germline CDR1 and CDR2: LNHNV and YYDKDF (reference sequence). The CDR3 has 17 amino acids.

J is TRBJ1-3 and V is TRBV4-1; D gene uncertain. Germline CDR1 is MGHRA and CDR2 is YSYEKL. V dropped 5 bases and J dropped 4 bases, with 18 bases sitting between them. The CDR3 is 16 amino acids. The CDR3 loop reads CASSKTLAVLGNTIYF. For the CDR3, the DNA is TGCGCCAGCAGCAAAACGTTGGCCGTTCTGGGAAACACCATATATTTT.

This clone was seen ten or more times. CDR3 DNA: TGTGCTAGTGGTTTGTCTACCACGGCCGGGAGGGTTGCTCGGTTCTCCTACGAGCAGTACTTC. Translating gives CASGLSTTAGRVARFSYEQYF. This chain links TRBV12-5 with TRBJ2-7; 8 bases map to TRBD2. CDR1 LGHNT and CDR2 FRNRAP come from the germline V gene. V was pared by 2 bases and J by 0 bases, with 21 bases of the junction left unmatched. This CDR3 contains 21 residues.

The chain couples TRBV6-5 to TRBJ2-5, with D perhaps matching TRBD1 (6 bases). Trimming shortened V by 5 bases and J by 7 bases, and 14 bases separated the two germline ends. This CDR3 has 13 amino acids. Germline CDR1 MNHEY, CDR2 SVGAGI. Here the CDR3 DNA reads TGTGCCAGCAGTACTACAGGGCAGGGGACCCAGTACTTC. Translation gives CASSTTGQGTQYF.

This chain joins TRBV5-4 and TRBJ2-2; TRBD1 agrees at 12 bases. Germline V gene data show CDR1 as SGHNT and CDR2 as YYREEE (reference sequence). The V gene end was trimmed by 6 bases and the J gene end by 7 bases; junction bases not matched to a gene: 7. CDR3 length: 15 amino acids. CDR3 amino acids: CASMGTGGVDGELFF. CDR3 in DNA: TGTGCCAGCATGGGGACAGGGGGCGTCGACGGGGAGCTGTTTTTT.

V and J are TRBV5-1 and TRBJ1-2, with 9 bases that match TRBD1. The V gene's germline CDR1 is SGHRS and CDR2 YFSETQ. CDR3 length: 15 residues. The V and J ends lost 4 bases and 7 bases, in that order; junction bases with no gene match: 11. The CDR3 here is CASSLDGTGPRGYTF. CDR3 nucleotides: TGCGCCAGCAGCCTGGACGGGACAGGGCCGCGTGGCTACACCTTC. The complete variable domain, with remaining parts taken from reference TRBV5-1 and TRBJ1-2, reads KAGVTQTPRYLIKTRGQQVTLSCSPISGHRSVSWYQQTPGQGLQFLFEYFSETQRNKGNFPGRFSGRQFSNSRSEMNVSTLELGDSALYLCASSLDGTGPRGYTFGSGTRLTVV.

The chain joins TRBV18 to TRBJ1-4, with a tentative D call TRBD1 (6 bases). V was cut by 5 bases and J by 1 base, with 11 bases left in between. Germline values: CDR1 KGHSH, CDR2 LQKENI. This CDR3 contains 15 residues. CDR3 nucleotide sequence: TGTGCCAGCTCAGACCCCAGGGGAACTAATGAAAAACTGTTTTTT. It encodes CASSDPRGTNEKLFF.

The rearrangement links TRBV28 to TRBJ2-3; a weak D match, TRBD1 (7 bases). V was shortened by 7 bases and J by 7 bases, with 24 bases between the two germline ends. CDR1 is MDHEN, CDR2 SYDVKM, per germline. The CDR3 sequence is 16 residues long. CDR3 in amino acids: CASTYFRGRGAYTQYF. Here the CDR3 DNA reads TGTGCCAGCACATACTTTCGAGGCAGGGGGGCCTATACGCAGTATTTT.

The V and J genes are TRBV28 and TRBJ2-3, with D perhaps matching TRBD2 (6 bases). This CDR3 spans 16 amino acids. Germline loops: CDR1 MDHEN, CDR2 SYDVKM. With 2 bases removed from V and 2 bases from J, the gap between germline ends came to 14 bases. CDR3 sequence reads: CASSLVAGPTTDTQYF. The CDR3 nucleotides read TGTGCCAGCAGTTTAGTGGCGGGGCCGACCACAGATACGCAGTATTTT.

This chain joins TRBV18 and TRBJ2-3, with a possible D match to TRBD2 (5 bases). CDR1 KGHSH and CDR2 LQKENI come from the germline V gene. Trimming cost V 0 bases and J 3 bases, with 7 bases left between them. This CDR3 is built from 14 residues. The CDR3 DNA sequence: TGTGCCAGCTCACCACCCAGCGGTACAGATACGCAGTATTTT. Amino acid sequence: CASSPPSGTDTQYF.

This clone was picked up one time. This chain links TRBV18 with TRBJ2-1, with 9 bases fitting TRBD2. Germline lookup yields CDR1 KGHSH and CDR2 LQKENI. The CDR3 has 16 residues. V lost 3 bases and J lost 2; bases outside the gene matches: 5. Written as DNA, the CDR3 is TGTGCCAGCTCACCGAGCAGCGGGGGGCCCTACAATGAGCAGTTCTTC. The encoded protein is CASSPSSGGPYNEQFF.

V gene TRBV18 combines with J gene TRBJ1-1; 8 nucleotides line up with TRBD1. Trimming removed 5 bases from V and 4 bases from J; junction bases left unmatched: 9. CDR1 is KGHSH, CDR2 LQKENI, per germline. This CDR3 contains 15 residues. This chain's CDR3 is CASSDSGGLATEAFF. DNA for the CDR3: TGTGCCAGCTCAGATTCAGGGGGCTTGGCCACTGAAGCTTTCTTT.

As DNA, the CDR3 is TGTGCCAGCTCACGACAGGGGGAATCTAGCACAGATACGCAGTATTTT. Translation gives CASSRQGESSTDTQYF. The chain carries TRBV18 and TRBJ2-3; 9 positions agree with TRBD1. The CDR3 is made up of 16 amino acids. From germline, CDR1 is KGHSH and CDR2 LQKENI. V shed 4 bases and J 0 bases; nucleotides not matched to a gene: 5.

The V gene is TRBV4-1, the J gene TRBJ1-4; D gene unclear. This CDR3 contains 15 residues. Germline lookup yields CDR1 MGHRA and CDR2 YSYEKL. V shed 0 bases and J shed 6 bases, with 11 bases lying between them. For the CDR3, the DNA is TGCGCCAGCAGCCAAGAAGATGACGCGGATGAAAAACTGTTTTTT. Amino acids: CASSQEDDADEKLFF.

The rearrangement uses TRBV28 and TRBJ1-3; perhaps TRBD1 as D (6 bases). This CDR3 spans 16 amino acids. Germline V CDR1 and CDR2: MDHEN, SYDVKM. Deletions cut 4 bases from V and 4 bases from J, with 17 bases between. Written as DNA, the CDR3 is TGTGCCAGCAGTTCCCAGGCGGGGGGGCCGGGAAACACCATATATTTT. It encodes CASSSQAGGPGNTIYF.

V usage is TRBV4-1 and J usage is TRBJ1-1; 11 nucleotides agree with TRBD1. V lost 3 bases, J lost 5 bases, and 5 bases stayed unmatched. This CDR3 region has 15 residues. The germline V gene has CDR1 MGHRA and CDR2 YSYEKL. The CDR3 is CASSQDRGRWTEAFF. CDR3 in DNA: TGCGCCAGCAGCCAGGACAGGGGGCGATGGACTGAAGCTTTCTTT.

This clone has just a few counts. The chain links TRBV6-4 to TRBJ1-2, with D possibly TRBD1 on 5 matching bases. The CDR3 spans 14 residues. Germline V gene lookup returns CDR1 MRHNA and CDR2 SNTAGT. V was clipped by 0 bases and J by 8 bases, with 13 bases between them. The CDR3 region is CASSDSVGRGGYTF. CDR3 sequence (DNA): TGTGCCAGCAGTGACTCAGTGGGGAGGGGAGGCTACACCTTC.

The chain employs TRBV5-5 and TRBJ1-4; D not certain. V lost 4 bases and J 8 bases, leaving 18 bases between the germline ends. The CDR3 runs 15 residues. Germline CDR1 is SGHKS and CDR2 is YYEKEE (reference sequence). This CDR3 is CASSPGRVWEEKLFF. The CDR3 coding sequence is TGTGCCAGCAGCCCGGGTCGGGTTTGGGAGGAAAAACTGTTTTTT. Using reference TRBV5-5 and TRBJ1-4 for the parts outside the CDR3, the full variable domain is DAGVTQSPTHLIKTRGQQVTLRCSPISGHKSVSWYQQVLGQGPQFIFQYYEKEERGRGNFPDRFSARQFPNYSSELNVNALLLGDSALYLCASSPGRVWEEKLFFGSGTQLSVL.

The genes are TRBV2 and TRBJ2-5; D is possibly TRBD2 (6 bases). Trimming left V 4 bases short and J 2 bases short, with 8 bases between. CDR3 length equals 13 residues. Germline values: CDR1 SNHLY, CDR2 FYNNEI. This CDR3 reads CASSGEAQETQYF. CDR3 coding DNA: TGTGCCAGCAGTGGGGAGGCTCAAGAGACCCAGTACTTC. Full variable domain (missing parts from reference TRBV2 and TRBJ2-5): EPEVTQTPSHQVTQMGQEVILRCVPISNHLYFYWYRQILGQKVEFLVSFYNNEISEKSEIFDDQFSVERPDGSNFTLKIRSTKLEDSAMYFCASSGEAQETQYFGPGTRLLVL.

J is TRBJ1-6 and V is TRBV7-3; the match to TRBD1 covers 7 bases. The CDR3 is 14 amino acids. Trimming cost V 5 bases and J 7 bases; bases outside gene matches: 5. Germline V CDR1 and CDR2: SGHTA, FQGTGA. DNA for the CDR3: TGTGCCAGCAGCCACGGACAGGAGAATTCACCCCTCCACTTT. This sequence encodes CASSHGQENSPLHF. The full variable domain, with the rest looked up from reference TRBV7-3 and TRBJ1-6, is GAGVSQTPSNKVTEKGKYVELRCDPISGHTALYWYRQSLGQGPEFLIYFQGTGAADDSGLPNDRFFAVRPEGSVSTLKIQRTERGDSAVYLCASSHGQENSPLHFGNGTRLTVT.

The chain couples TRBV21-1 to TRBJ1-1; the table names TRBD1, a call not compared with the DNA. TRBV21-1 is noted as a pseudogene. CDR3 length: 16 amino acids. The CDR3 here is CASSKLGGQMNTEAFF. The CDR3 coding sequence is TGTGCCAGCAGCAAATTGGGGGGACAGATGAACACTGAAGCTTTCTTT.

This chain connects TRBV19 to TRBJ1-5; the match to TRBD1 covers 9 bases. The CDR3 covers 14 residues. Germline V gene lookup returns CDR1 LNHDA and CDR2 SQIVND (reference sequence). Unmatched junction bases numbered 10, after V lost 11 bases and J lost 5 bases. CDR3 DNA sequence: TGTGCCGCCACCGGGACAGGGTCGTATCAGCCCCAGCATTTT. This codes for CAATGTGSYQPQHF.

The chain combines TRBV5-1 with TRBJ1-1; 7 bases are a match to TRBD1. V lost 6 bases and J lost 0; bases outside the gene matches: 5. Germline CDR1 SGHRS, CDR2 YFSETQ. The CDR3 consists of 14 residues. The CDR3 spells CASTTTGMNTEAFF. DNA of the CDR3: TGCGCCAGCACCACGACAGGGATGAACACTGAAGCTTTCTTT.

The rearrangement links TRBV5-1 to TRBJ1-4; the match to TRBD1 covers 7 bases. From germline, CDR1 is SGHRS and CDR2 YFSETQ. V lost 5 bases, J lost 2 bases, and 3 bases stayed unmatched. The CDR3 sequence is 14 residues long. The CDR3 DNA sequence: TGCGCCAGCAGTCCAGGGGGGACTAATGAAAAACTGTTTTTT. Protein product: CASSPGGTNEKLFF. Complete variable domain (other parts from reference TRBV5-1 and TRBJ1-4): KAGVTQTPRYLIKTRGQQVTLSCSPISGHRSVSWYQQTPGQGLQFLFEYFSETQRNKGNFPGRFSGRQFSNSRSEMNVSTLELGDSALYLCASSPGGTNEKLFFGSGTQLSVL.

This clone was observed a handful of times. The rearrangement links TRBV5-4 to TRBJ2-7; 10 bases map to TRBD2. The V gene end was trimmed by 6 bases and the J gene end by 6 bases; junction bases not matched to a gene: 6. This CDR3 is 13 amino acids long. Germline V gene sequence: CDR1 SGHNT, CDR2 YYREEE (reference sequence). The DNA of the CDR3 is TGTGCCAGCACCCTAGCGGGAGTGGCCGAGCAGTACTTC. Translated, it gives CASTLAGVAEQYF.

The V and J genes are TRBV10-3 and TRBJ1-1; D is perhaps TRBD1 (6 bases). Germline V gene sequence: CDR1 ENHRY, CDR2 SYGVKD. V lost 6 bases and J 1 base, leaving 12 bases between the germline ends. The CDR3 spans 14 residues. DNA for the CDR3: TGTGCCATCAGGGTTGGGACACAGAACACTGAAGCTTTCTTT. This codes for CAIRVGTQNTEAFF.

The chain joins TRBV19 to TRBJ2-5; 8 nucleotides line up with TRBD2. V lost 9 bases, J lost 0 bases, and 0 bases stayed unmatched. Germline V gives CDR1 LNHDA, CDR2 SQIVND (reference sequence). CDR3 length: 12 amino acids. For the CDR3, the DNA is TGTGCCAGCGGGAGGGACCAAGAGACCCAGTACTTC. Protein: CASGRDQETQYF.

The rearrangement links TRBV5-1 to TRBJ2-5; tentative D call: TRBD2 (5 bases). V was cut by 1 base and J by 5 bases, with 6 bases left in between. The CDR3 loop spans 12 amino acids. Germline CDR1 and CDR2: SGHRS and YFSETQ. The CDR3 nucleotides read TGCGCCAGCAGCTTGAGAGGGGAGACCCAGTACTTC. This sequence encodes CASSLRGETQYF. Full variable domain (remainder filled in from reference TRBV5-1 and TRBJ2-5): KAGVTQTPRYLIKTRGQQVTLSCSPISGHRSVSWYQQTPGQGLQFLFEYFSETQRNKGNFPGRFSGRQFSNSRSEMNVSTLELGDSALYLCASSLRGETQYFGPGTRLLVL.

CDR3 bases: TGTGCCAGCAGCCAAGCGGGCAGGGGGCGTTCACCCCTCCACTTT. Amino acids: CASSQAGRGRSPLHF. This chain uses TRBV3-1 (or the pseudogene TRBV3-2) with TRBJ1-6, with TRBD1 identical over 8 bases. Germline lookup yields CDR1 LGHDT and CDR2 YNNKEL (reference sequence). Losses at the gene ends were 1 base for V and 9 bases for J; bases not matched to a gene: 5. The CDR3 is made up of 15 amino acids.